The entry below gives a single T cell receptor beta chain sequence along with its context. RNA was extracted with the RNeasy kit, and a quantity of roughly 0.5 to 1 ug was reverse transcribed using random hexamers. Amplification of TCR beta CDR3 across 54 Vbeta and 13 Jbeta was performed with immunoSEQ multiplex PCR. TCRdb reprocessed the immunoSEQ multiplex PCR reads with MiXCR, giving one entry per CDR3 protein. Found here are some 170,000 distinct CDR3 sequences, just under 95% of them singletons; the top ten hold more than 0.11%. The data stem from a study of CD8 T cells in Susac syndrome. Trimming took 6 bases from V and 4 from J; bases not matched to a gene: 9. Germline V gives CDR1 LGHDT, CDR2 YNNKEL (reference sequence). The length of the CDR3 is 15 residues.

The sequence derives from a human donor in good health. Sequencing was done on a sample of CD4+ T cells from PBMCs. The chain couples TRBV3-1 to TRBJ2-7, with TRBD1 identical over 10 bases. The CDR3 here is CASSSRGTGDYEQYF. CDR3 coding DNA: TGTGCCAGCAGTTCCAGGGGGACAGGGGATTACGAGCAGTACTTC.